This TCR beta chain is from a study of T-cell reconstitution after alpha-beta-depleted transplantation in children listed by TCRdb under 2016. Broadly, across the study: The study quantitatively tracked T-cell immune reconstitution after TCRalphabeta/CD19-depleted allogeneic hematopoietic cell transplantation in children using TCR repertoire profiling.

Read against the paper, the sample's treatment or condition label means: allogeneic hematopoietic cell transplantation with graft depleted of TCRalphabeta T cells and CD19 B cells. The transplant recipients were children given TCRalphabeta/CD19-depleted allogeneic hematopoietic cell grafts. The method was PCR. Instrument used: Illumina HiSeq 2500. Molecular barcoding was employed in the preparation of TCR libraries, with unique molecular identifiers being used to normalize TCRbeta repertoire quantification. TCRdb passed the public sequencing reads through fastp at Q25 and MiXCR, retaining productive beta sequences. A single entry per CDR3 protein holds the most common genes and DNA from its merged rows. A total of about 980,000 distinct CDR3 sequences appear in this sample, about 29% of them only once. The ten top clones hold 25% to 35% of the sample. The germline V gene (reference sequence) sets CDR1 to DFQATT and CDR2 to SNEGSKA. V trim: 3 bases; J trim: 3 bases; unmatched bases: 8. The CDR3 covers 14 residues, taking in both the cysteine and the phenylalanine. Just the 42-base CDR3 DNA is kept, in frame starting at base 1.

On the study overall, not on this receptor specifically: The apparently early recovery of alphabetaT-cell counts about two months after transplant reportedly depended on only several hundred rapidly expanded clones that came from non-depleted graft cells. Over the following months the frequencies of hyperexpanded clones went down, and after one year T-cell counts and TCRbeta diversity were mostly credited to newly produced T cells. In some patients, high TCRbeta diversity at day 60 was attributed to recipient T cells and intrathymic progenitors that had survived conditioning.

This clonotype was seen a few times. The antigen it recognizes is unknown. No base qualities exist here, and no much larger clone lies one base off it. The chain employs TRBV20-1 and TRBJ2-7; 7 bases in the middle match TRBD1. This specimen was PBMCs, mostly from graft donor cells, taken 360 days after TCRalphabeta/CD19-depleted stem cell transplant. This TCR derives from a boy in the first two years of life who had a stem cell transplant for SCID, so the T cells may come from the graft donor. The DNA sequence follows: TGCAGTGCTAGGGACGGGACAGCTGTCTACGAGCAGTACTTC. Its protein product is CSARDGTAVYEQYF.